This T cell receptor (beta chain) is from a study of early T cells in non-severe SARS-CoV-2 infection. Overall study context: Sequencing input comprised bulk RNA from unsorted whole blood; chain pairing was not available.

With respect to this clonotype: Its antigen remains unknown. Just one base apart from a much larger clone, this may be a read error.

There are 17 residues in the CDR3. Per germline, CDR1 SGHAT and CDR2 FQNNGV. Between the trimmed V and J ends, which lost 0 bases and 2 bases, there was a span of 13 bases. Unique molecular identifiers (one per individual cDNA molecule) were attached. TCRdb ran MiXCR on the 5' RACE reads and lists one entry per CDR3 protein. The sample lists 65,000 to 95,000 distinct CDR3 sequences, 8.5% to 10% seen once, with about 4.8% in the top ten. General observations from the study: The study's VDJdb matching favored anti-spike CD8 responses and missed private and CD4 specificities.

The sequenced material came from whole blood. The V gene is TRBV11-2, the J gene TRBJ2-2; no definite D call. The sequence came from an adult who was a healthcare worker with PCR-confirmed SARS-CoV-2 infection or an uninfected control (not recorded which). DNA for the CDR3: TGTGCCAGCAGCTTAGACGTTTGGCCTGCTAACACCGGGGAGCTGTTTTTT. Its protein product is CASSLDVWPANTGELFF.